The TCR beta chain under discussion was sequenced for a study of blood T cell repertoires in COVID-19. After removal of 5 bases from V and 7 bases from J, the junction contained 4 bases not matched to a gene. The germline CDR1 and CDR2 sequences are SGHRS and YFSETQ. The CDR3 is made up of 14 amino acids. Participants, 18 to 89 years old, spanned around 25 US areas. Recovered status in Cohort 3 required two negative PCRs, clearance, or symptom resolution. As originally analysed: Reference gene primers were amplified, and this amplification served to estimate nucleated cell counts. Only in-frame clones appear in the TCRdb table, and some are missing; sequencing was by immunoSEQ multiplex PCR. That table is the source of V, J and clone size, and D and trimming were worked out from the DNA. The sample includes 330,000 or so clones, over 80% of them seen just once.

This sequence originates from a man younger than 40 who had recovered from COVID-19. The chain uses TRBV5-1 and TRBJ1-6; 9 bases agree with TRBD1. Material: PBMCs or T cells enriched from blood (not recorded which). The CDR3 spells CASRLDRGNSPLHF. The CDR3 bases are TGCGCCAGCAGGTTAGACAGGGGGAATTCACCCCTCCACTTT.